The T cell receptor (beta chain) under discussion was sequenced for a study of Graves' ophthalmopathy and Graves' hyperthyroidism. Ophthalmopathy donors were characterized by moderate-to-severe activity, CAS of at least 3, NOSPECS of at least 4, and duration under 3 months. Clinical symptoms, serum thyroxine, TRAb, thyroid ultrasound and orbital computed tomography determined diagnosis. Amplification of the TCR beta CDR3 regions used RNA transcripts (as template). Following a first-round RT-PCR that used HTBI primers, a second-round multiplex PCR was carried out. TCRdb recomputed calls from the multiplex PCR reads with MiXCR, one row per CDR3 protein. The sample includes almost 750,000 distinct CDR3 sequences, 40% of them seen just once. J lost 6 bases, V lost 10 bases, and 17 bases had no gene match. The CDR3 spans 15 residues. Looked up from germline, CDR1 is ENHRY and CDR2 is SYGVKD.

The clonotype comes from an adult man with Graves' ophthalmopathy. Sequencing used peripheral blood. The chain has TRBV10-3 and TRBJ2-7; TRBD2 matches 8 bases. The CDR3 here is CASSLSSGSAGEQYF. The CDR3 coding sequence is TGTGCCAGCAGCCTCTCCAGCGGGAGTGCAGGCGAGCAGTACTTC.